Here is one T cell receptor beta chain with its context. Here immunoSEQ multiplex PCR was the method, and the copy in TCRdb shows in-frame clones only, minus some. The table records tens of thousands of clones, roughly 78% of them present only once. This sample is part of a study of PD-1 blockade in mismatch repair-deficient tumors. Mismatch repair deficiency was confirmed in all patients, by PCR or immunohistochemistry. CDR3 length: 14 amino acids. The V end lost 4 bases, the J end lost 3 bases, and 12 bases lay between the germline ends. Germline CDR1 and CDR2: SQVTM and ANQGSEA. The clonotype was recovered from an adult with mismatch repair-deficient cancer. The rearrangement joins TRBV29-1 to TRBJ1-4, with a possible D match to TRBD1 (5 bases). The material sequenced was peripheral blood, taken 4 weeks after starting pembrolizumab. The CDR3 spells CSVGSGLPNEKLFF. In DNA form, the CDR3 reads TGCAGCGTTGGTTCAGGGCTCCCTAATGAAAAACTGTTTTTT.